Sequencing of this T cell receptor beta chain was carried out in a study of T cells in localized non-small cell lung cancer. Points from the study as a whole: Uninvolved neighboring lung showed the greatest T cell clonality, exceeding tumor. Elevated blood T cell density was associated with longer overall survival.

The germline V gene encodes CDR1 LNHDA and CDR2 SQIVND (reference sequence). Trimming left V 4 bases short and J 0 bases short, with 29 bases between. This CDR3 comprises 21 residues. The repertoire was sequenced with immunoSEQ multiplex PCR; TCRdb's copy has only in-frame clones and lacks some. The sample contains roughly 89,000 clones, roughly 93% of which appear only once. Concerning this clone itself: Its antigen is undetermined.

The sample here was PBMCs, taken before any cancer treatment. The V gene is TRBV19, the J gene TRBJ2-3; D unclear. This clonotype was sampled from a woman aged 35-75 years with stage II squamous cell lung carcinoma. CDR3 sequence (DNA): TGTGCCAGTAGTACCAAGCATTCCTTTGGCCTCCAGGCTGTGAGCACAGATACGCAGTATTTT. This encodes CASSTKHSFGLQAVSTDTQYF.